Below, 25 T cell receptor beta chains from the same sample are listed, as sequenced in a study of blood T cells in healthy people across ages. Then a second PCR, running roughly 7 to 11 cycles, was carried out with a sample-barcoded 5' primer and a J-beta primer mix. TCRdb passed the 5' RACE reads through MiXCR, listing each CDR3 protein once. The sample includes about 1,600,000 distinct CDR3 sequences, roughly 40% of them seen just once. The material sequenced was blood. The receptors stem from a woman aged 18-35 years in good health.

This clonotype has a handful of counts. The J gene is TRBJ2-7, the V gene TRBV14; TRBD1 matches 11 bases. CDR3 length equals 15 residues. Trimming at V came to 4 bases and at J to 4 bases, leaving 6 bases not matched to a gene. Germline V CDR1 and CDR2: SGHDN, FVKESK. In DNA form, the CDR3 reads TGTGCCAGCAGCCTAGGACAGGGGGCGAGATACGAGCAGTACTTC. Translated: CASSLGQGARYEQYF.

The rearrangement links TRBV27 to TRBJ1-5, with 10 bases matching TRBD1. The CDR3 sequence is 16 residues long. Trimming took 3 bases from V and 7 from J; bases not matched to a gene: 9. Germline CDR1 MNHEY, CDR2 SMNVEV (reference sequence). CDR3: CASSFTGTGARQPQHF. DNA of the CDR3: TGTGCCAGCAGTTTTACCGGGACAGGGGCTCGGCAGCCCCAGCATTTT.

V gene TRBV3-1 combines with J gene TRBJ2-7; TRBD2 aligns across 9 bases. J was trimmed by 3 bases and V by 5 bases; bases with no gene match: 11. This CDR3 spans 16 amino acids. Germline values: CDR1 LGHDT, CDR2 YNNKEL (reference sequence). The CDR3 DNA follows: TGTGCCAGCAGCGCGCATTGGGCTAGCGGGGACTACGAGCAGTACTTC. Translation gives CASSAHWASGDYEQYF.

The CDR3 loop is CASSKAIGELFF. CDR3 sequence (DNA): TGTGCCAGCAGCAAGGCGATCGGGGAGCTGTTTTTT. The gene calls are TRBV21-1 and TRBJ2-2. TRBV21-1 corresponds to a pseudogene. The CDR3 runs 12 residues.

The V and J genes are TRBV2 and TRBJ2-7, with D unclear. This CDR3 is 14 amino acids long. Trimming removed 5 bases at V and 3 bases at J, with 14 bases between. Germline assignment: CDR1 SNHLY and CDR2 FYNNEI. The CDR3 DNA reads as TGTGCCAGCAGTAGGCTGGGTCCCGACTACGAGCAGTACTTC. Protein sequence: CASSRLGPDYEQYF. Full variable domain (missing parts from reference TRBV2 and TRBJ2-7): EPEVTQTPSHQVTQMGQEVILRCVPISNHLYFYWYRQILGQKVEFLVSFYNNEISEKSEIFDDQFSVERPDGSNFTLKIRSTKLEDSAMYFCASSRLGPDYEQYFGPGTRLTVT.

This clonotype was observed once. The chain uses TRBV10-1 and TRBJ2-7, with a weak D call TRBD1 (6 bases). Germline V CDR1 and CDR2: WNHNN, SYGVQD (reference sequence). This CDR3 contains 15 residues. Trimming stripped 4 bases from V and 7 bases from J, with 20 bases between. CDR3 protein: CASSAFQGSYNEQYF. The CDR3 DNA sequence: TGCGCCAGCAGTGCTTTCCAGGGGTCCTACAATGAGCAGTACTTC.

V usage is TRBV12-3 or TRBV12-4 and J usage is TRBJ2-7; D might be TRBD1 (6 bases). The V end was cut by 4 bases, the J end by 6 bases, with 16 bases between. The CDR3 covers 14 residues. Here the CDR3 reads CASSWRQAALEQYF. The CDR3 DNA follows: TGTGCCAGCAGTTGGAGACAGGCAGCTCTCGAGCAGTACTTC.

J is TRBJ2-7 and V is TRBV6-5; the D gene is possibly TRBD1 (6 bases). V was shortened by 5 bases and J by 2 bases, with 16 bases between the two germline ends. The CDR3 has 15 residues. Germline V gives CDR1 MNHEY, CDR2 SVGAGI. CDR3 bases: TGTGCCAGCAGTAACGGACAGTCCCGTACCTACGAGCAGTACTTC. It encodes CASSNGQSRTYEQYF.

The chain couples TRBV12-3 or TRBV12-4 to TRBJ2-7; 15 bases are shared with TRBD2. This CDR3 has 16 amino acids. V lost 5 bases, J lost 6 bases, and 8 bases stayed unmatched. For the CDR3, the DNA is TGTGCCAGCAGTGCCCACTCGGGACTAGCGGGAGGCGAGCAGTACTTC. Its protein is CASSAHSGLAGGEQYF.

This chain links TRBV7-2 with TRBJ2-1; D perhaps matches TRBD2 (6 bases). V was cut by 7 bases and J by 6 bases, with 19 bases left in between. CDR3 length: 15 amino acids. The germline gives CDR1 SGHTA, CDR2 FQGNSA. CDR3 loop: CASIPSHRGFNEQFF. CDR3 nucleotide sequence: TGTGCCAGCATCCCGTCCCATCGGGGGTTCAATGAGCAGTTCTTC.

This clonotype was recorded a few times. The V and J genes are TRBV29-1 and TRBJ2-1; TRBD2 matches at 7 bases. V lost 3 bases to trimming and J lost 3 bases; unmatched junction nucleotides: 8. In germline, CDR1 is SQVTM, CDR2 ANQGSEA. The CDR3 contains 15 residues. CDR3 bases: TGCAGCGTTGAGAGGGCGGGAGCGGACTACAATGAGCAGTTCTTC. Translating gives CSVERAGADYNEQFF.

The sample holds a few counts of this clonotype. Written as DNA, the CDR3 is TGTGCCAGCAGTTTCCGAGGGACTAGCGGGGGGGCCCTAAAAGAGCAGTTCTTC. Its translation is CASSFRGTSGGALKEQFF. The J gene is TRBJ2-1, the V gene TRBV27; 16 bases agree with TRBD2. The ends lost 3 bases at V and 10 bases at J; junction bases unmatched: 12. There are 18 residues in the CDR3. The V gene's germline CDR1 is MNHEY and CDR2 SMNVEV (reference sequence).

This clonotype was counted between two and nine times. V and J are TRBV10-3 and TRBJ2-5; D is unclear. The CDR3 extends over 13 amino acids. The germline V gene encodes CDR1 ENHRY and CDR2 SYGVKD. V was pared by 6 bases and J by 5 bases, with 13 bases between. The CDR3 DNA sequence: TGTGCCATCAGGGCAGGCGTCAGGGAGACCCAGTACTTC. It yields the protein CAIRAGVRETQYF.

The chain uses TRBV9 and TRBJ2-3; 7 bases are a match to TRBD2. The germline V gene encodes CDR1 SGDLS and CDR2 YYNGEE. The CDR3 consists of 16 residues. With V trimmed by 3 bases and J by 2 bases, 9 bases remained unmatched. CDR3 residues: CASSGPRGELTDTQYF. The CDR3, as DNA: TGTGCCAGCAGCGGACCCCGGGGGGAACTCACAGATACGCAGTATTTT.

This clonotype occurred a few times. CDR3 sequence: CASRLGVADTQYF. The CDR3 bases are TGTGCCAGCCGGTTGGGTGTTGCAGATACGCAGTATTTT. The chain has TRBV27 and TRBJ2-3; no firm D call. Germline V gene sequence: CDR1 MNHEY, CDR2 SMNVEV (reference sequence). The V gene lost 8 bases and the J gene lost 4 bases, with 13 bases spanning the gap. The CDR3 has 13 residues.

This clonotype was detected a few times. The CDR3 sequence is CASSPPTAGTEAFF. DNA for the CDR3: TGCGCCAGCAGCCCCCCGACAGCTGGCACTGAAGCTTTCTTT. This rearrangement joins TRBV4-1 to TRBJ1-1; TRBD1 is a possible D gene (5 bases). V lost 4 bases, J lost 4 bases, and 13 bases lay in between. Germline CDR1 and CDR2: MGHRA and YSYEKL. The CDR3 extends over 14 amino acids.

The gene calls are TRBV28 and TRBJ2-5, with D possibly being TRBD1 or TRBD2 (5 bases each). The V and J ends lost 1 base and 0 bases respectively, with 12 bases between them. This CDR3 has 16 amino acids. The germline CDR1 and CDR2 sequences are MDHEN and SYDVKM. CDR3 bases: TGTGCCAGCAGTTTATCCGGGACGGCGTACCAAGAGACCCAGTACTTC. Translation gives CASSLSGTAYQETQYF.

The chain recombines TRBV5-6 with TRBJ1-6; D possibly corresponds to TRBD1 (6 bases). V was clipped by 0 bases and J by 9 bases, with 10 bases between them. This CDR3 has 14 residues. CDR1 and CDR2 (germline): SGHDT, YYEEEE. The CDR3 loop is CASSLEGERSPLHF. The CDR3 nucleotides are TGTGCCAGCAGCTTGGAGGGGGAGCGTTCACCCCTCCACTTT.

The chain combines TRBV12-3 or TRBV12-4 with TRBJ1-1, with D perhaps matching TRBD1 (6 bases). The CDR3 consists of 15 residues. With 4 bases removed from V and 0 bases from J, the gap between germline ends came to 12 bases. The CDR3 DNA follows: TGTGCCAGCAGTTCCAAAGACAGGTTGAACACTGAAGCTTTCTTT. It translates to CASSSKDRLNTEAFF.

This chain links TRBV14 with TRBJ1-2, with unresolved D. The germline CDR1 and CDR2 sequences are SGHDN and FVKESK. V was cut by 0 bases and J by 4 bases, with 15 bases left in between. The CDR3 is made up of 16 amino acids. CDR3 amino acids: CASSQDIAPGTYGYTF. DNA for the CDR3: TGTGCCAGCAGCCAAGATATAGCGCCGGGTACCTATGGCTACACCTTC.

Details on this clonotype: Sequence at one end of the junction differs from germline and may be a read error. The chain uses TRBV5-1 and TRBJ2-3, with 10 bases matching TRBD2. The CDR3 has 16 amino acids. CDR1 and CDR2 from the germline V gene are SGHRS and YFSETQ. The CDR3 sequence is CACSFGLAENTDTQYF. The CDR3 DNA reads as TGCGCCTGCAGCTTCGGACTAGCGGAGAACACAGATACGCAGTATTTT.

The rearrangement uses TRBV6-1 and TRBJ2-5; 9 positions match TRBD2. Per germline, CDR1 MNHNS and CDR2 SASEGT. The trim removed 3 bases at V and 2 bases at J, leaving 10 bases unmatched. The CDR3 length is 17 residues. The CDR3 spells CASSDQWTSDVQETQYF. The DNA of the CDR3 is TGTGCCAGCAGTGACCAATGGACTAGCGACGTTCAAGAGACCCAGTACTTC.

The V gene is TRBV7-9, the J gene TRBJ2-4; the match to TRBD2 covers 9 bases. Gene TRBJ2-7 matches the end of the DNA better, so the J call may be wrong. Germline V gene sequence: CDR1 SEHNR, CDR2 FQNEAQ (reference sequence). The CDR3 runs 15 residues. This chain's CDR3 is CASSYLAGASHEQYF. CDR3 DNA: TGTGCCAGCAGCTATTTAGCGGGAGCGTCCCACGAGCAGTACTTC.

Worth noting for this clonotype: Its ends do not fully match the called genes, so a read error is possible. This chain connects TRBV11-1 to TRBJ2-1; no reliable D call. Per the germline V gene, CDR1 is SGHAT and CDR2 is FQDESV (reference sequence). The CDR3 has 13 amino acids. Here the CDR3 reads CASSVAGRDEQFF. The CDR3 DNA reads TGTGCCAGCAGCGTAGCTGGGCGCGATGAGCAGTTCTTC. The entire variable domain, with the rest obtained from reference TRBV11-1 and TRBJ2-1, is as follows: EAEVAQSPRYKITEKSQAVAFWCDPISGHATLYWYRQILGQGPELLVQFQDESVVDDSQLPKDRFSAERLKGVDSTLKIQPAELGDSAMYLCASSVAGRDEQFFGPGTRLTVL.

A few counts support this clonotype. This chain uses TRBV20-1 with TRBJ2-1; 11 positions agree with TRBD1. This CDR3 comprises 17 residues. From germline, CDR1 is DFQATT and CDR2 SNEGSKA (reference sequence). V lost 0 bases to trimming and J lost 4 bases; unmatched junction nucleotides: 8. CDR3 in DNA: TGCAGTGCTAGAGATAGTCGGGACAGGGGGGGATACAATGAGCAGTTCTTC. Translated: CSARDSRDRGGYNEQFF.